This TCR beta chain appears in the sequencing data of a study of T cell responses to AZD1222 COVID-19 vaccine. Germline V gene data show CDR1 as SGHTA and CDR2 as FQGTGA. This CDR3 is 14 amino acids long. Trimming shortened V by 5 bases and J by 5 bases, and 14 bases separated the two germline ends. The method was immunoSEQ multiplex PCR; TCRdb's version includes in-frame clones alone and lacks a portion of them. The repertoire holds approximately 84,000 clones, with 80% to 90% as singletons. Material: peripheral blood, obtained on day 0 of AZD1222 vaccination. The clonotype originates from an adult in good health. This chain uses TRBV7-3 with TRBJ2-3, with D possibly being TRBD1 or TRBD2 (6 bases each). As DNA, the CDR3 is TGTGCCAGCAGCCTTCAGGGGAGGCGAGATACGCAGTATTTT. Its protein product is CASSLQGRRDTQYF. The variable domain in full, with the rest retrieved from reference TRBV7-3 and TRBJ2-3, is GAGVSQTPSNKVTEKGKYVELRCDPISGHTALYWYRQSLGQGPEFLIYFQGTGAADDSGLPNDRFFAVRPEGSVSTLKIQRTERGDSAVYLCASSLQGRRDTQYFGPGTRLTVL.